This TCR beta chain was sequenced in a study of shared clonotypes between healthy human individuals. Deletions cut 5 bases from V and 5 bases from J, with 17 bases between. The CDR3 spans 15 residues. Germline loops: CDR1 SGHTA, CDR2 FQGNSA. Generated by immunoSEQ multiplex PCR, the TCRdb table keeps only in-frame clones and is missing some. Found here are 1,100,000 or so clones, about 84% of them singletons; the top ten hold more than 0.5%. V is TRBV7-2 and J is TRBJ2-3; a weak D match, TRBD1 (6 bases). This receptor was identified in a man between 18 and 29 years old in good health. Some clones in this sample may be carry-over from other donors' samples. The specimen was memory CD4+ T cells from PBMCs. Subset given: CD45RA-negative fraction. CDR3 amino acids: CASSPNALGGDTQYF. The CDR3, as DNA: TGTGCCAGCAGCCCTAACGCTCTAGGGGGAGATACGCAGTATTTT. The entire variable domain, with the rest obtained from reference TRBV7-2 and TRBJ2-3, is as follows: GAGVSQSPSNKVTEKGKDVELRCDPISGHTALYWYRQSLGQGLEFLIYFQGNSAPDKSGLPSDRFSAERTGGSVSTLTIQRTQQEDSAVYLCASSPNALGGDTQYFGPGTRLTVL.